The next 11 T cell receptor beta chains were all read from a single sample in a study of T cell responses to AZD1222 COVID-19 vaccine. This table comes from immunoSEQ multiplex PCR, and its TCRdb copy is limited to in-frame clones, with some not included. The sample gives 200,000 to 250,000 clones, about 93% of which show up once; more than 0.8% is in the top ten. This specimen was peripheral blood, taken on day 0 of MenACWY control vaccination. These receptors were collected from an adult in good health.

The chain combines TRBV28 with TRBJ1-1, with a tentative D call TRBD1 (5 bases). CDR3 length equals 15 residues. With 6 bases removed from V and 4 bases from J, the gap between germline ends came to 18 bases. Germline V lookup: CDR1 MDHEN, CDR2 SYDVKM. The CDR3 reads CASRDFSGSGTEAFF. CDR3 DNA: TGTGCCAGCAGGGACTTTTCAGGGTCGGGCACTGAAGCTTTCTTT.

CDR3 loop: CATSRGGGTKSYEQYF. In DNA, the CDR3 is TGTGCCACCAGCAGGGGGGGCGGGACCAAGTCCTACGAGCAGTACTTC. This chain uses TRBV15 with TRBJ2-7; D is tentatively TRBD1 or TRBD2 (6 bases each). V lost 3 bases, J lost 1 base, and 16 bases lay in between. CDR1 is LNHNV, CDR2 YYDKDF, per germline (reference sequence). The CDR3 covers 16 residues.

As DNA, the CDR3 is TGTGCCAGCAGCAAGCGACGCCGAAATGAAAAACTGTTTTTT. As protein: CASSKRRRNEKLFF. The chain uses TRBV5-6 and TRBJ1-4; D ambiguous. Germline V CDR1 and CDR2: SGHDT, YYEEEE. Trimming cost V 4 bases and J 5 bases, with 12 bases left between them. CDR3 size: 14 residues.

The chain uses TRBV5-6 and TRBJ2-1, with no clear D. V was clipped by 1 base and J by 9 bases, with 14 bases between them. Germline V gene sequence: CDR1 SGHDT, CDR2 YYEEEE. CDR3 length equals 14 residues. The CDR3 DNA follows: TGTGCCAGCAGCTTGATTAGCTCCCCGGGTGAGCAGTTCTTC. As protein: CASSLISSPGEQFF. Full variable domain (missing parts from reference TRBV5-6 and TRBJ2-1): DAGVTQSPTHLIKTRGQQVTLRCSPKSGHDTVSWYQQALGQGPQFIFQYYEEEERQRGNFPDRFSGHQFPNYSSELNVNALLLGDSALYLCASSLISSPGEQFFGPGTRLTVL.

This clone turned up a few times. The J gene is TRBJ1-6, the V gene TRBV5-4, with 8 bases matching TRBD1. This CDR3 contains 14 residues. V lost 4 bases to trimming and J lost 9 bases; unmatched junction nucleotides: 6. Germline V gene lookup returns CDR1 SGHNT and CDR2 YYREEE (reference sequence). The CDR3 region is CASSTTGGFSPLHF. CDR3 bases: TGTGCCAGCAGCACAACAGGGGGGTTTTCACCCCTCCACTTT.

This chain uses TRBV2 with TRBJ1-1, with D tentatively TRBD1 (6 bases). The CDR3 is made up of 16 amino acids. Per germline, CDR1 SNHLY and CDR2 FYNNEI. V was clipped by 5 bases and J by 0 bases, with 16 bases between them. CDR3 sequence: CASSKQGPLMNTEAFF. The CDR3 region has the DNA TGTGCCAGCAGTAAGCAGGGGCCACTCATGAACACTGAAGCTTTCTTT.

The V call is TRBV7-2, the J call TRBJ1-5; D is undetermined. Between the trimmed V and J ends, which lost 8 bases and 2 bases, there was a span of 7 bases. CDR1 and CDR2 (germline): SGHTA, FQGNSA. The CDR3 runs 12 residues. The CDR3 is CASRGGNQPQHF. DNA for the CDR3: TGTGCCAGCCGGGGAGGCAATCAGCCCCAGCATTTT.

The chain uses TRBV3-1 (or the pseudogene TRBV3-2) and TRBJ1-3; TRBD1 aligns across 9 bases. There are 14 residues in the CDR3. J lost 0 bases, V lost 9 bases, and 3 bases had no gene match. Germline CDR1 is LGHDT and CDR2 is YNNKEL (reference sequence). The CDR3 DNA follows: TGTGCCAGTACAGGGGGCCCCTCTGGAAACACCATATATTTT. Amino acid sequence: CASTGGPSGNTIYF.

This chain uses TRBV28 with TRBJ1-1, with D possibly matching TRBD1 (5 bases). Trimming shortened V by 5 bases and J by 11 bases, and 12 bases separated the two germline ends. Germline V lookup: CDR1 MDHEN, CDR2 SYDVKM. There are 11 residues in the CDR3. CDR3 sequence reads: CASSLYWGAFF. CDR3 DNA: TGTGCCAGCAGTCTATACTGGGGGGCTTTCTTT.

The V gene is TRBV4-3, the J gene TRBJ2-3, with D maybe TRBD1 (7 bases). CDR1 is LGHNA and CDR2 is YSLEER in the germline V gene. V was trimmed by 0 bases and J by 6 bases, leaving 13 bases between them. This CDR3 has 15 amino acids. The CDR3 DNA follows: TGCGCCAGCAGCCAAGATAGGAGGGGGCGGGATACGCAGTATTTT. It specifies CASSQDRRGRDTQYF.

The J gene is TRBJ1-1, the V gene TRBV5-1; D call uncertain. The CDR3 contains 14 residues. Between the trimmed V and J ends, which lost 1 base and 3 bases, there was a span of 10 bases. Germline-derived CDR1 and CDR2 are SGHRS and YFSETQ. The CDR3 DNA follows: TGCGCCAGCAGCTTGAGAGGCAGTGACACTGAAGCTTTCTTT. This translates into CASSLRGSDTEAFF.